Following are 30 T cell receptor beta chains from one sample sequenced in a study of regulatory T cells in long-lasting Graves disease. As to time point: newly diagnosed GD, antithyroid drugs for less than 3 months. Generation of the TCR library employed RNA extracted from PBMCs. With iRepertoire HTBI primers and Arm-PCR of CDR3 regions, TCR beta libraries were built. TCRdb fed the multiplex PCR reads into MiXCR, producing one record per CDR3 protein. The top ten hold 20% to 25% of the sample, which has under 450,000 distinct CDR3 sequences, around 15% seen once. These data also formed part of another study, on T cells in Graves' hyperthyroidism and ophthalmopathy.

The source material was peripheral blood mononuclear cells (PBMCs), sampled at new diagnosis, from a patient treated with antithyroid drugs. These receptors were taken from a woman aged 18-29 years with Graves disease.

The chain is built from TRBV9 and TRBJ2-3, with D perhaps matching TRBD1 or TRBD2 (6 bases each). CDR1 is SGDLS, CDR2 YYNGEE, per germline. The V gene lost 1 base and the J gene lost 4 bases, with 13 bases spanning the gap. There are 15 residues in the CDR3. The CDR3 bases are TGTGCCAGCAGCGTAACGGGGGCTCGGGCAGATACGCAGTATTTT. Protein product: CASSVTGARADTQYF.

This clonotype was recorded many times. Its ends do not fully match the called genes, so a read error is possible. The CDR3 DNA follows: TGTGCTAGCAGCTTACAAACGAGGGCGGAGACCCAGTACTTC. Protein sequence: CASSLQTRAETQYF. The chain uses TRBV7-7 and TRBJ2-5; tentative D call: TRBD2 (5 bases). This CDR3 has 14 amino acids. Germline CDR1 SSHAT, CDR2 FNYEAQ (reference sequence). The complete variable domain, with remaining parts taken from reference TRBV7-7 and TRBJ2-5, reads GAGVSQSPRYKVTKRGQDVTLRCDPISSHATLYWYQQALGQGPEFLTYFNYEAQPDKSGLPSDRFSAERPEGSISTLTIQRTEQRDSAMYRCASSLQTRAETQYFGPGTRLLVL.

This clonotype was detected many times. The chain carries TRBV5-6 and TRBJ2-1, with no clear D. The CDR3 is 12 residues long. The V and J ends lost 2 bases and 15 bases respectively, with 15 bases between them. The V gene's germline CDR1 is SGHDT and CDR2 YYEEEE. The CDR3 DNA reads TGTGCCAGCAGCTTCAGTGGGGATCGAGGGTTCTTC. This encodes CASSFSGDRGFF.

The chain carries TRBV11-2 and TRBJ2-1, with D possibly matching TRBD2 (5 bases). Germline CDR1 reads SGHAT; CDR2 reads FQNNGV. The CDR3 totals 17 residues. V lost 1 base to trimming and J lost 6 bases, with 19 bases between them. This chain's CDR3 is CASSLVNRAGGSNEQFF. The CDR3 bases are TGTGCCAGCAGCTTAGTAAATCGGGCAGGAGGTAGCAATGAGCAGTTCTTC.

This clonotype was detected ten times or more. CDR3 loop: CASSLGRAVHNEQFF. CDR3 nucleotide sequence: TGTGCCAGCAGCTTAGGTAGGGCAGTCCACAATGAGCAGTTCTTC. The chain has TRBV7-2 and TRBJ2-1; D is undetermined. Germline V gene sequence: CDR1 SGHTA, CDR2 FQGNSA. The CDR3 is 15 amino acids. Trimming took off 1 base at V and 5 bases at J, with 12 bases between the two ends.

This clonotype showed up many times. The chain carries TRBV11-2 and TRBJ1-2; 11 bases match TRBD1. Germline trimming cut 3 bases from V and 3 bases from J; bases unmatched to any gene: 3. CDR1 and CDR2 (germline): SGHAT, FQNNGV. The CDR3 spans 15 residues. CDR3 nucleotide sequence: TGTGCCAGCAGCTTTTGGGGACAGGGGGACTATGGCTACACCTTC. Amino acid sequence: CASSFWGQGDYGYTF.

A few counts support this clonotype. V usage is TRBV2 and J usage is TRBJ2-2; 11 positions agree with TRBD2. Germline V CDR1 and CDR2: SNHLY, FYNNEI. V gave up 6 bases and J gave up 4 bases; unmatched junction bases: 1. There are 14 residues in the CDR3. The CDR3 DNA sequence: TGTGCCAGCAGAACTAGCGGGGGCACCGGGGAGCTGTTTTTT. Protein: CASRTSGGTGELFF.

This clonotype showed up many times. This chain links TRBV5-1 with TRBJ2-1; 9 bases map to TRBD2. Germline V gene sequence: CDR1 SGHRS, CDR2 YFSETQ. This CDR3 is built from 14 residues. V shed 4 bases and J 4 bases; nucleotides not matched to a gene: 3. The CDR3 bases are TGCGCCAGCAGCCCGGGACTAGCTTACAATGAGCAGTTCTTC. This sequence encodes CASSPGLAYNEQFF.

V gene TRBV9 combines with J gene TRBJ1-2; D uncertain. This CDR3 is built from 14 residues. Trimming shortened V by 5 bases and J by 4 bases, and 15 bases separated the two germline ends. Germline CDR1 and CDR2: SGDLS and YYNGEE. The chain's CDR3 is CASSPSLVPYGYTF. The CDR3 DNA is TGTGCCAGCAGTCCCTCTCTGGTCCCCTATGGCTACACCTTC. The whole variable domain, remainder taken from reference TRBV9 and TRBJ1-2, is DSGVTQTPKHLITATGQRVTLRCSPRSGDLSVYWYQQSLDQGLQFLIQYYNGEERAKGNILERFSAQQFPDLHSELNLSSLELGDSALYFCASSPSLVPYGYTFGSGTRLTVV.

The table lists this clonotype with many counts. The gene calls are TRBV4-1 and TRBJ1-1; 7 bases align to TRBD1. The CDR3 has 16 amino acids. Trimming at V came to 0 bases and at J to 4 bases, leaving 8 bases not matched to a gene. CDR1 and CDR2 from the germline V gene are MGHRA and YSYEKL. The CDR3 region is CASSQERRGRGTEAFF. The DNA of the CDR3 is TGCGCCAGCAGCCAAGAAAGGAGGGGGCGAGGCACTGAAGCTTTCTTT.

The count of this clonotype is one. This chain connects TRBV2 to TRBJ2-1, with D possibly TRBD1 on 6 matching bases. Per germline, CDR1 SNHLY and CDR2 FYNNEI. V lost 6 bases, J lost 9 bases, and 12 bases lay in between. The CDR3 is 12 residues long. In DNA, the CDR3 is TGTGCCAGCAGCACAGGGAAATTTGAGCAGTTCTTC. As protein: CASSTGKFEQFF. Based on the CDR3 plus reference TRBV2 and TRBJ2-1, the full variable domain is EPEVTQTPSHQVTQMGQEVILRCVPISNHLYFYWYRQILGQKVEFLVSFYNNEISEKSEIFDDQFSVERPDGSNFTLKIRSTKLEDSAMYFCASSTGKFEQFFGPGTRLTVL.

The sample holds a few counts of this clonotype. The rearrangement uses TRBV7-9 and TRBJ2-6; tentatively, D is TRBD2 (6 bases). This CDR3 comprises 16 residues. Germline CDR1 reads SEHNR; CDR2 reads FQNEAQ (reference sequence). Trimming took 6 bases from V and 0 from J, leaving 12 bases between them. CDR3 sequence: CASREGSDSGANVLTF. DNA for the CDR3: TGTGCCAGCAGGGAGGGGTCGGACTCTGGGGCCAACGTCCTGACTTTC.

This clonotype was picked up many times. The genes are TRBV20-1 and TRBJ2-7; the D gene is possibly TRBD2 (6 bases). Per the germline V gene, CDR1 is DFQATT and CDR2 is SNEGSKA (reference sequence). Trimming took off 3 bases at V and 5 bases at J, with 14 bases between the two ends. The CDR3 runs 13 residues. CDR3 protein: CSASETSDHEQYF. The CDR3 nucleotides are TGCAGTGCTAGTGAGACTAGTGATCACGAGCAGTACTTC.

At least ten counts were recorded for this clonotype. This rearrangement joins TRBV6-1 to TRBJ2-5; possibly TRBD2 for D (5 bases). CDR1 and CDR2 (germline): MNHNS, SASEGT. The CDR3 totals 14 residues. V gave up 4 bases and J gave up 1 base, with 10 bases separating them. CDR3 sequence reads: CASSGRTLQETQYF. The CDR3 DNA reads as TGTGCCAGCAGTGGGAGGACCCTCCAAGAGACCCAGTACTTC.

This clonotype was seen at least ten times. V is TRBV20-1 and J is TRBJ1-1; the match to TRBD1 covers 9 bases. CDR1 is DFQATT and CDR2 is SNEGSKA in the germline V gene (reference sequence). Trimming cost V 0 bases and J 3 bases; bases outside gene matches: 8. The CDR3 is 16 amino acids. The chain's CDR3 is CSARDSRTGGYTEAFF. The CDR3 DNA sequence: TGCAGTGCTAGAGATTCCCGCACAGGGGGCTACACTGAAGCTTTCTTT.

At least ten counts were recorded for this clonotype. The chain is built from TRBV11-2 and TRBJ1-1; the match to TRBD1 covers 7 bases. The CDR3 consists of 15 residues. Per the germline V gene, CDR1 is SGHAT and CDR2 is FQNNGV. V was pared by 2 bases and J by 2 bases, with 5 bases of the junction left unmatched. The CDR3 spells CASSLLGGGNTEAFF. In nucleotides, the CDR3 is TGTGCCAGCAGCTTACTAGGAGGGGGCAACACTGAAGCTTTCTTT.

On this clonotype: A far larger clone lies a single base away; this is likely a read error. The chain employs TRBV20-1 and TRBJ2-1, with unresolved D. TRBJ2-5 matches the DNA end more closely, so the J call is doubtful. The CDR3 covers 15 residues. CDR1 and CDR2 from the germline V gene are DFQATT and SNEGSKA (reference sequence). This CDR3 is CSAKSIALLQETQYF. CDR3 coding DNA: TGCAGTGCTAAATCCATAGCCCTCCTCCAAGAGACCCAGTACTTC.

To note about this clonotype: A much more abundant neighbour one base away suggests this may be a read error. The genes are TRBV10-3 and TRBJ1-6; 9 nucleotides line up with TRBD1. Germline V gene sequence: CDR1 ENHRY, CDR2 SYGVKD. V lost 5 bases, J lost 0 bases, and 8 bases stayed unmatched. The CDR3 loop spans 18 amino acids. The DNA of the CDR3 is TGTGCCATCAGTTTAAGGGGACAGGGAGGCTCCTATAATTCACCCCTCCACTTT. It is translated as CAISLRGQGGSYNSPLHF.

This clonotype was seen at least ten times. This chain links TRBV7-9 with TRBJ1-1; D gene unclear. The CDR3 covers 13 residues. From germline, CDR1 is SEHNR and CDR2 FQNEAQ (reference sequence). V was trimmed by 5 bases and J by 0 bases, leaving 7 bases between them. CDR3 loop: CASSVSMNTEAFF. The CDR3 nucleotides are TGTGCCAGCAGCGTTTCGATGAACACTGAAGCTTTCTTT.

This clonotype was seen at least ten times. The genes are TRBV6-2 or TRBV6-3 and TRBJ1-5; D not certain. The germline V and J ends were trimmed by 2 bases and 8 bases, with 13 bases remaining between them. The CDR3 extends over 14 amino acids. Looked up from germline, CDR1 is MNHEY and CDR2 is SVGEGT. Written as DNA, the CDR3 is TGTGCCAGCAGTTACGGGAGGGAAATGGAGCCCCAGCATTTT. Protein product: CASSYGREMEPQHF.

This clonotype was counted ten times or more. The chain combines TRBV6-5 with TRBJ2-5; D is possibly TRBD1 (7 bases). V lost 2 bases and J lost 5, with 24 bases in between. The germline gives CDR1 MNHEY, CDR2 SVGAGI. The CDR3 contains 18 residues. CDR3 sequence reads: CASSYGLPGGSVGETQYF. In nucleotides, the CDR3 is TGTGCCAGCAGTTACGGTCTTCCAGGGGGGAGCGTGGGTGAGACCCAGTACTTC.

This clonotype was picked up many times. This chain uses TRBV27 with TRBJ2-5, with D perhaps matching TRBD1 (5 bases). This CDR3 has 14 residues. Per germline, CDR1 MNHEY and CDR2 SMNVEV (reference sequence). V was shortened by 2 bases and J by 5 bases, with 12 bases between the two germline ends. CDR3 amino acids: CASSLRGLGETQYF. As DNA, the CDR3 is TGTGCCAGCAGTTTAAGGGGCCTGGGGGAGACCCAGTACTTC.

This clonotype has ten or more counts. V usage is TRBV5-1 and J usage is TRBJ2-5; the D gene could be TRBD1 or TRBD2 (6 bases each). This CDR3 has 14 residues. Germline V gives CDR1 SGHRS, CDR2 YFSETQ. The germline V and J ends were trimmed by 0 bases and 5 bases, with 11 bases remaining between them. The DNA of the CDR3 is TGCGCCAGCAGCTTGGAGGGGGGCGCTGAGACCCAGTACTTC. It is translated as CASSLEGGAETQYF.

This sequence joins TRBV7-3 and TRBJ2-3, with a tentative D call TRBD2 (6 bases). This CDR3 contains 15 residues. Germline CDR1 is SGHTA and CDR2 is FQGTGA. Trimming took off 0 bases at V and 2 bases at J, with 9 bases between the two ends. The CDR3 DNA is TGTGCCAGCAGCTTAACAGAGCGGGCCACAGATACGCAGTATTTT. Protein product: CASSLTERATDTQYF.

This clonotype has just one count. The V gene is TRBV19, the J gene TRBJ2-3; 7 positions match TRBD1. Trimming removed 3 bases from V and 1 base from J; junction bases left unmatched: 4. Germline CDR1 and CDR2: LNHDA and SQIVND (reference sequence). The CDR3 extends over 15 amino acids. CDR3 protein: CASSIPGTGTDTQYF. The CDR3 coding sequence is TGTGCCAGTAGTATCCCCGGGACAGGCACAGATACGCAGTATTTT.

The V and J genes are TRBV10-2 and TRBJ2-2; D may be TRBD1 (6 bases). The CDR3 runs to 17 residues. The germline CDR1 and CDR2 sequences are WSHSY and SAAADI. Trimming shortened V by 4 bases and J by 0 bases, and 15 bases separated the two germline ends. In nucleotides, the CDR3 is TGCGCCAGCAGTGGGGACACAACCGCGGCGAACACCGGGGAGCTGTTTTTT. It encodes CASSGDTTAANTGELFF.

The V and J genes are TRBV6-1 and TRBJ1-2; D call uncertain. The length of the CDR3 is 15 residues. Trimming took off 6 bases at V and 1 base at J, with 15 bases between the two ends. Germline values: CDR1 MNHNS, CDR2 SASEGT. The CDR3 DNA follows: TGTGCCAGCAGGCCTGACGGGAACCTTAACTATGGCTACACCTTC. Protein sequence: CASRPDGNLNYGYTF.

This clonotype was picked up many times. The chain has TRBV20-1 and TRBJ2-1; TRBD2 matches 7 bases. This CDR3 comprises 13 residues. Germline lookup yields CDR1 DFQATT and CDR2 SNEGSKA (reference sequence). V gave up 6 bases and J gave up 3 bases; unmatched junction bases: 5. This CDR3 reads CSALAALYNEQFF. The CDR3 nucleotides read TGCAGTGCCCTAGCGGCCCTCTACAATGAGCAGTTCTTC.

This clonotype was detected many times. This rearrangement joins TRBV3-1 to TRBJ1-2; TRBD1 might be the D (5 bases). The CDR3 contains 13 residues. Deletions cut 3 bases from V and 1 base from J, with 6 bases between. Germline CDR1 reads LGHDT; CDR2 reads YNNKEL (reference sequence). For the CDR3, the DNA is TGTGCCAGCAGCCAGCAGGGTAACTATGGCTACACCTTC. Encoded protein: CASSQQGNYGYTF.

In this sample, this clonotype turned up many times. The CDR3 protein is CSAGAGAGYEQYF. The DNA of the CDR3 is TGCAGTGCGGGAGCGGGAGCAGGCTACGAGCAGTACTTC. The V gene is TRBV20-1, the J gene TRBJ2-7; 8 nucleotides agree with TRBD2. Looked up from germline, CDR1 is DFQATT and CDR2 is SNEGSKA (reference sequence). The CDR3 consists of 13 residues. V was pared by 6 bases and J by 3 bases, with 7 bases of the junction left unmatched.